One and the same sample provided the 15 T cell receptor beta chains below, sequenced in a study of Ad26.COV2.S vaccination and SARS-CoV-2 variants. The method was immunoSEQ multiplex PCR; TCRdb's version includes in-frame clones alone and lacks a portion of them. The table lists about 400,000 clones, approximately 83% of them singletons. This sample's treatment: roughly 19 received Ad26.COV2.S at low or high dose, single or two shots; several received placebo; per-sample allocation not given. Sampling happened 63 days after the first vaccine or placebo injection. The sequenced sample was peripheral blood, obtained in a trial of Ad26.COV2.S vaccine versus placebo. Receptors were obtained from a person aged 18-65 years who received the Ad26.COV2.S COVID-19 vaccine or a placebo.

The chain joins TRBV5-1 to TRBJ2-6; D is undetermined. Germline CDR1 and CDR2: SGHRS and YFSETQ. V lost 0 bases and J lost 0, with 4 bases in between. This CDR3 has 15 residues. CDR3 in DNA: TGCGCCAGCAGCTTGGGTTACTCTGGGGCCAACGTCCTGACTTTC. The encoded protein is CASSLGYSGANVLTF.

The DNA for the CDR3 is TGCGCCAGCAGCTTGGGCGGCTCGAGGGCAGGTGAAGAGACCCAGTACTTC. It translates to CASSLGGSRAGEETQYF. This sequence joins TRBV5-1 and TRBJ2-5; D perhaps matches TRBD2 (5 bases). The CDR3 covers 17 residues. The ends were cut back, 0 bases at V and 3 bases at J, with 18 bases in the middle. Germline lookup yields CDR1 SGHRS and CDR2 YFSETQ.

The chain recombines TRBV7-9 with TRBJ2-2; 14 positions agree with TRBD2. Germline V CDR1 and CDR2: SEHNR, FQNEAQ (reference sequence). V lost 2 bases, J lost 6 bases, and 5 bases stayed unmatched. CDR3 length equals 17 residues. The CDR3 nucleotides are TGTGCCAGCAGCTTAAGGACTAGCGGGAGGAGGTCCGGGGAGCTGTTTTTT. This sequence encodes CASSLRTSGRRSGELFF.

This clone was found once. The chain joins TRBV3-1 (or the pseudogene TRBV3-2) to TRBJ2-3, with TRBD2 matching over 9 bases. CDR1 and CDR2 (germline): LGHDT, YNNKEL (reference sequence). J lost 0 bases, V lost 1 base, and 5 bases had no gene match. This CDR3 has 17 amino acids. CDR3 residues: CASSQVLAGISTDTQYF. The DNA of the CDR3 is TGTGCCAGCAGCCAAGTCCTAGCGGGGATTAGCACAGATACGCAGTATTTT.

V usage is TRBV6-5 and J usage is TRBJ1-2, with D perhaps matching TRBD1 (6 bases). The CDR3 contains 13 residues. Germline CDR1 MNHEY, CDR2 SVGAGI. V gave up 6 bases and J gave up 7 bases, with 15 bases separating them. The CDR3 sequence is CASRPTGPFGYTF. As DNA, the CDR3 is TGTGCCAGCAGACCGACAGGTCCCTTTGGCTACACCTTC.

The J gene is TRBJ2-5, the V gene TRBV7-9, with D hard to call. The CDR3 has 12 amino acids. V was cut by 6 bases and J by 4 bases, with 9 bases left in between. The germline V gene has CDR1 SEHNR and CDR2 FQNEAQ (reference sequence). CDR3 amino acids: CASSLAAETQYF. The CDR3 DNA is TGTGCCAGCAGTCTCGCGGCAGAGACCCAGTACTTC.

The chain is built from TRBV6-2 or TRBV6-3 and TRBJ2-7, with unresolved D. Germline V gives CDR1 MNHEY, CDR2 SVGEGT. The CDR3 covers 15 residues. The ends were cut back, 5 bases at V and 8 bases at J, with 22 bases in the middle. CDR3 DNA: TGTGCCAGCAGTCTCTCTGAGACGTACGAACTCAAGCAGTACTTC. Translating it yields CASSLSETYELKQYF.

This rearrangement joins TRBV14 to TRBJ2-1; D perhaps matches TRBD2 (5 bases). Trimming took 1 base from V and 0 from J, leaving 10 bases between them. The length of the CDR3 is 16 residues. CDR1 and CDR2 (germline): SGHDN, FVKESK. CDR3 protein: CASSQGDGSSYNEQFF. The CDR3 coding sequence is TGTGCCAGCAGCCAAGGAGATGGGAGCTCCTACAATGAGCAGTTCTTC. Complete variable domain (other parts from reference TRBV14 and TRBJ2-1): EAGVTQFPSHSVIEKGQTVTLRCDPISGHDNLYWYRRVMGKEIKFLLHFVKESKQDESGMPNNRFLAERTGGTYSTLKVQPAELEDSGVYFCASSQGDGSSYNEQFFGPGTRLTVL.

The CDR3: CASSPTGGPTREAFF. In DNA, the CDR3 is TGTGCCAGCTCACCAACGGGGGGGCCAACGCGGGAAGCTTTCTTT. V usage is TRBV18 and J usage is TRBJ1-1, with D perhaps TRBD1 (6 bases). The CDR3 extends over 15 amino acids. Per germline, CDR1 KGHSH and CDR2 LQKENI. V was cut by 2 bases and J by 8 bases, with 18 bases left in between.

This chain's CDR3 is CSVEMWDEQFF. For the CDR3, the DNA is TGCAGCGTTGAAATGTGGGATGAGCAGTTCTTC. This chain joins TRBV29-1 and TRBJ2-1, with D unclear. CDR3 length: 11 residues. Trimming pared 2 bases from V and 8 bases from J, leaving 7 bases between. Germline assignment: CDR1 SQVTM and CDR2 ANQGSEA.

CDR3 nucleotide sequence: TGCGCCAGCAGTTACAGCGGGGGTTACAATGAGCAGTTCTTC. Protein sequence: CASSYSGGYNEQFF. The V call is TRBV4-3, the J call TRBJ2-1; TRBD2 agrees at 8 bases. V gave up 6 bases and J gave up 4 bases; unmatched junction bases: 5. From germline, CDR1 is LGHNA and CDR2 YSLEER. The CDR3 is 14 amino acids.

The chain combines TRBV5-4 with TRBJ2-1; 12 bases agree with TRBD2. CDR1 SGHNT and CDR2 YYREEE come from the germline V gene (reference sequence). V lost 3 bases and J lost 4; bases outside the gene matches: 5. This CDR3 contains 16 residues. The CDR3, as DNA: TGTGCCAGCAGCTCGAGGACTAGCGGGGCTTACAATGAGCAGTTCTTC. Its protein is CASSSRTSGAYNEQFF.

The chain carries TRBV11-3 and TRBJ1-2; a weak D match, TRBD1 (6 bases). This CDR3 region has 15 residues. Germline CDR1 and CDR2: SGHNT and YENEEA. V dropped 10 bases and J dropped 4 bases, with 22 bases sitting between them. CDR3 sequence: CATESNLTGVYGYTF. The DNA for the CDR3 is TGTGCCACCGAATCTAATCTGACAGGAGTCTATGGCTACACCTTC. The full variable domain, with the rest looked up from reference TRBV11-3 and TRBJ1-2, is EAGVVQSPRYKIIEKKQPVAFWCNPISGHNTLYWYLQNLGQGPELLIRYENEEAVDDSQLPKDRFSAERLKGVDSTLKIQPAELGDSAVYLCATESNLTGVYGYTFGSGTRLTVV.

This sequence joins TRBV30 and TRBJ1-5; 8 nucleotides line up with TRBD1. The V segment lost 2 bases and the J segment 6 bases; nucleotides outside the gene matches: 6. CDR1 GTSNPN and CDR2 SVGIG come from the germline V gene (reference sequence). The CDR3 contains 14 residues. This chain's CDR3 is CAWSYRGGSQPQHF. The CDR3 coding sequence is TGTGCCTGGAGTTACAGGGGGGGGAGTCAGCCCCAGCATTTT.

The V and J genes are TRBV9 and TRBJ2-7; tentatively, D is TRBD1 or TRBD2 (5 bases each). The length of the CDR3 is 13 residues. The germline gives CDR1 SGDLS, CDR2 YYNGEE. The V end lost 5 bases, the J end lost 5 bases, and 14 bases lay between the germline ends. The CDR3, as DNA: TGTGCCAGCAGTGGGGGAGACTGGGACGAGCAGTACTTC. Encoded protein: CASSGGDWDEQYF.